This TCR beta chain originates from a study of T-cell reconstitution after alpha-beta-depleted transplantation in children. The V end lost 1 base, the J end lost 3 bases, and 12 bases lay between the germline ends. Germline V lookup: CDR1 LGHNA, CDR2 YNFKEQ. This CDR3 spans 15 amino acids. This sample's TCRbeta library carried unique molecular identifier barcodes. TCRdb passed the PCR reads through MiXCR, listing each CDR3 protein once. The profile shows approximately 1,000,000 distinct CDR3 sequences, about 29% of them singletons. The input for sequencing was PBMCs, mostly from graft donor cells, taken 360 days after TCRalphabeta/CD19-depleted stem cell transplant. The receptor comes from a boy in the first two years of life who had a stem cell transplant for SCID, so the T cells may come from the graft donor. The V and J genes are TRBV4-2 and TRBJ1-1; D remains ambiguous. CDR3 sequence reads: CASSQGEGEDTEAFF. The CDR3 nucleotides are TGTGCCAGCAGCCAAGGTGAGGGAGAAGACACTGAAGCTTTCTTT.